The 29 T cell receptor beta chains in this list originate from one sample, sequenced in a study of shared clonotypes between healthy human individuals. Produced via immunoSEQ multiplex PCR; TCRdb's table is partial and in-frame only. Of about 110,000 clones in the sample, roughly 66% were seen once. Input material: memory CD8+ T cells sorted from blood. Subset indicated: CD45RO+ cells pooled with CCR7-negative TemRA cells. The receptors shown here come from a woman in her twenties or thirties in good health.

The table lists this clone with a few counts. This chain joins TRBV4-1 and TRBJ2-1; 9 bases fit TRBD2. The CDR3 has 18 amino acids. In germline, CDR1 is MGHRA, CDR2 YSYEKL. V dropped 4 bases and J dropped 4; count of bases not matched to a gene: 14. The CDR3 DNA sequence: TGCGCCAGCAGCCGATTAGCGGGAGAAGGCCAATTTTACAATGAGCAGTTCTTC. Protein: CASSRLAGEGQFYNEQFF.

This rearrangement joins TRBV2 to TRBJ2-7, with 11 bases matching TRBD2. The V and J ends lost 4 bases and 7 bases, in that order; junction bases with no gene match: 9. The CDR3 contains 15 residues. CDR1 SNHLY and CDR2 FYNNEI come from the germline V gene. The CDR3, as DNA: TGTGCCAGCAGTGGTCAACTAGCGGGAGTTCATGAGCAGTACTTC. Translation: CASSGQLAGVHEQYF.

CDR3 nucleotides: TGTGCCAGCAGCCTCTACCCTAGCGGGAGGATATACGAGCAGTACTTC. Translating it yields CASSLYPSGRIYEQYF. The chain recombines TRBV11-2 with TRBJ2-7, with TRBD2 identical over 11 bases. Trimming cost V 5 bases and J 4 bases; bases outside gene matches: 10. The CDR3 runs to 16 residues. Germline V gene data show CDR1 as SGHAT and CDR2 as FQNNGV.

This chain connects TRBV14 to TRBJ2-7; perhaps D is TRBD1 or TRBD2 (6 bases each). CDR1 is SGHDN and CDR2 is FVKESK in the germline V gene. The CDR3 is 15 residues long. V was clipped by 4 bases and J by 2 bases, with 15 bases between them. The chain's CDR3 is CASSPFRGATYEQYF. In DNA, the CDR3 is TGTGCCAGCAGCCCCTTTAGGGGGGCGACCTACGAGCAGTACTTC.

V gene TRBV5-4 combines with J gene TRBJ2-1; 8 nucleotides align to TRBD2. The germline gives CDR1 SGHNT, CDR2 YYREEE (reference sequence). V shed 4 bases, J shed 6 bases, and the junction held 9 bases outside the gene matches. This CDR3 comprises 15 residues. The CDR3 loop is CASSRRTSGSNEQFF. The DNA of the CDR3 is TGTGCCAGCAGCCGGAGGACAAGCGGGAGCAATGAGCAGTTCTTC.

The V gene is TRBV7-9, the J gene TRBJ1-4; no definite D call. The CDR3 spans 14 residues. The germline gives CDR1 SEHNR, CDR2 FQNEAQ (reference sequence). V shed 5 bases and J shed 11 bases, with 18 bases lying between them. The DNA for the CDR3 is TGTGCCAGCAGCCCGTCAGAGCCGAGAGGGAAACTGTTTTTT. Protein product: CASSPSEPRGKLFF.

The chain combines TRBV28 with TRBJ1-5; no firm D call. Between the trimmed V and J ends, which lost 3 bases and 4 bases, there was a span of 13 bases. Germline CDR1 MDHEN, CDR2 SYDVKM. There are 15 residues in the CDR3. Here the CDR3 reads CASSFRAFFNQPQHF. The CDR3 DNA follows: TGTGCCAGCAGTTTCCGCGCCTTCTTTAATCAGCCCCAGCATTTT.

The rearrangement links TRBV7-6 to TRBJ2-2, with D tentatively TRBD1 (5 bases). CDR1 and CDR2 from the germline V gene are SGHVS and FNYEAQ. V was trimmed by 2 bases and J by 7 bases, leaving 8 bases between them. CDR3 length equals 13 residues. The DNA for the CDR3 is TGTGCCAGCAGCTTACTAGGGGTCGGGGAGCTGTTTTTT. Its protein product is CASSLLGVGELFF.

With regard to this clone: One end of the junction varies from germline; a read error may be responsible. The V and J genes are TRBV5-1 and TRBJ2-2; 7 bases are a match to TRBD1. Germline V gives CDR1 SGHRS, CDR2 YFSETQ. The CDR3 length is 14 residues. Written as DNA, the CDR3 is TGCGCCAGCAGCTTACAGGGGAACCCCGGGGAGCTGTTTTTT. Amino acids: CASSLQGNPGELFF.

CDR3 nucleotide sequence: TGTGCCAGCAGTTCTCCCCTGGGGGGGGCACTAACGAACGGTGAGCAGTTCTTC. This translates into CASSSPLGGALTNGEQFF. The V and J genes are TRBV28 and TRBJ2-1, with D tentatively TRBD2 (7 bases). V lost 4 bases to trimming and J lost 9 bases, with 28 bases between them. The CDR3 sequence is 18 residues long. Germline V lookup: CDR1 MDHEN, CDR2 SYDVKM.

The chain recombines TRBV7-9 with TRBJ1-4; D not resolved. Germline CDR1 is SEHNR and CDR2 is FQNEAQ (reference sequence). This CDR3 spans 16 amino acids. The ends were cut back, 5 bases at V and 3 bases at J, with 16 bases in the middle. The CDR3 DNA sequence: TGTGCCAGCAGCGTCCGTACAAGGCGATCTAATGAAAAACTGTTTTTT. Its translation is CASSVRTRRSNEKLFF.

The chain couples TRBV7-6 to TRBJ2-3; D is unclear. The CDR3 extends over 12 amino acids. V shed 4 bases and J shed 4 bases, with 6 bases lying between them. Germline CDR1 and CDR2: SGHVS and FNYEAQ. The CDR3: CASSSHADTQYF. CDR3 DNA: TGTGCCAGCAGCTCCCATGCAGATACGCAGTATTTT.

The V call is TRBV9, the J call TRBJ2-2; D unclear. The CDR3 extends over 13 amino acids. Germline lookup yields CDR1 SGDLS and CDR2 YYNGEE. V lost 3 bases and J lost 6, with 9 bases in between. This CDR3 reads CASSEPLAGELFF. As DNA, the CDR3 is TGTGCCAGCAGCGAGCCCTTGGCCGGGGAGCTGTTTTTT.

This chain links TRBV14 with TRBJ2-3; D is uncertain. The CDR3 has 11 residues. Trimming took off 1 base at V and 7 bases at J, with 3 bases between the two ends. Germline V gene data show CDR1 as SGHDN and CDR2 as FVKESK. The CDR3 sequence: CASSQVYTQYF. CDR3 coding DNA: TGTGCCAGCAGCCAAGTCTATACGCAGTATTTT.

The chain carries TRBV2 and TRBJ2-7; D may correspond to TRBD1 or TRBD2 (5 bases each). Germline V gene data show CDR1 as SNHLY and CDR2 as FYNNEI. The CDR3 sequence is 15 residues long. Trimming cost V 5 bases and J 2 bases, with 16 bases left between them. This chain's CDR3 is CASSYGHAGAYEQYF. Here the CDR3 DNA reads TGTGCCAGCAGTTACGGACACGCGGGCGCCTACGAGCAGTACTTC.

This clone was recorded at least ten times. The chain carries TRBV4-2 and TRBJ2-2, with D possibly being TRBD1 or TRBD2 (5 bases each). The CDR3 spans 14 residues. Germline CDR1 reads LGHNA; CDR2 reads YNFKEQ. The V end was cut by 7 bases, the J end by 4 bases, with 13 bases between. CDR3 nucleotide sequence: TGTGCCAGCACCCGGGAAACAGGCACCGGGGAGCTGTTTTTT. Its protein is CASTRETGTGELFF.

This clone is a singleton in its sample. The rearrangement joins TRBV7-9 to TRBJ2-7; the D gene is possibly TRBD2 (6 bases). Germline CDR1 SEHNR, CDR2 FQNEAQ (reference sequence). The CDR3 sequence is 15 residues long. The ends were cut back, 5 bases at V and 0 bases at J, with 14 bases in the middle. CDR3 nucleotide sequence: TGTGCCAGCAGCAAAAAGCGGGTAACCTCCTACGAGCAGTACTTC. As protein: CASSKKRVTSYEQYF. The full variable domain, in which reference TRBV7-9 and TRBJ2-7 provide the parts outside the CDR3, is DTGVSQNPRHKITKRGQNVTFRCDPISEHNRLYWYRQTLGQGPEFLTYFQNEAQLEKSRLLSDRFSAERPKGSFSTLEIQRTEQGDSAMYLCASSKKRVTSYEQYFGPGTRLTVT.

The chain carries TRBV29-1 and TRBJ2-5; D perhaps matches TRBD2 (6 bases). The end of the DNA aligns better with TRBJ2-7, so the J call may be wrong. The germline gives CDR1 SQVTM, CDR2 ANQGSEA. This CDR3 contains 13 residues. CDR3 coding DNA: TGCAGCGTCCTGGGCGGGGCGGCCTACGAGCAGTACTTC. Translating gives CSVLGGAAYEQYF.

The chain joins TRBV6-6 to TRBJ1-4; D ambiguous. CDR3 length: 13 amino acids. Trimming removed 4 bases from V and 8 bases from J, with 11 bases in between. Per germline, CDR1 MNHNY and CDR2 SVGAGI (reference sequence). The CDR3 DNA sequence: TGTGCCAGCAGTTTGGTGTCCCCCGAAAAACTGTTTTTT. It translates to CASSLVSPEKLFF.

This clone was found many times. The chain combines TRBV27 with TRBJ1-2; a possible D gene is TRBD1 (5 bases). This CDR3 region has 15 residues. Per germline, CDR1 MNHEY and CDR2 SMNVEV (reference sequence). The V gene lost 6 bases and the J gene lost 7 bases, with 21 bases spanning the gap. The CDR3 sequence: CASRPKGRTRGGYTF. CDR3 bases: TGTGCCAGCAGGCCTAAGGGACGGACAAGGGGTGGCTACACCTTC.

This chain links TRBV4-1 with TRBJ2-1, with D possibly TRBD2 on 5 matching bases. The V end lost 2 bases, the J end lost 6 bases, and 17 bases lay between the germline ends. This CDR3 spans 16 amino acids. In germline, CDR1 is MGHRA, CDR2 YSYEKL. Here the CDR3 DNA reads TGCGCCAGCAGCCAATCGAGGGAACCTTGGGGCAATGAGCAGTTCTTC. This encodes CASSQSREPWGNEQFF.

The V gene is TRBV6-4, the J gene TRBJ2-2; D perhaps matches TRBD2 (5 bases). V dropped 5 bases and J dropped 4 bases, with 11 bases sitting between them. Germline V gives CDR1 MRHNA, CDR2 SNTAGT. The CDR3 runs to 14 residues. The CDR3 sequence is CASSLAGGTGELFF. In DNA form, the CDR3 reads TGTGCCAGCAGTTTGGCGGGCGGCACCGGGGAGCTGTTTTTT.

The chain has TRBV4-1 and TRBJ2-5, with D uncertain. This CDR3 is 14 amino acids long. Looked up from germline, CDR1 is MGHRA and CDR2 is YSYEKL. Between the trimmed V and J ends, which lost 1 base and 2 bases, there was a span of 8 bases. The CDR3 DNA reads as TGCGCCAGCAGCCAAGTATTGTTACAAGAGACCCAGTACTTC. It encodes CASSQVLLQETQYF.

This clone turned up a few times. This specimen includes other DNA sequences encoding the same CDR3. This rearrangement joins TRBV2 to TRBJ2-7; weak D call: TRBD2 (6 bases). CDR1 is SNHLY and CDR2 is FYNNEI in the germline V gene. The ends were cut back, 8 bases at V and 2 bases at J, with 13 bases in the middle. The CDR3 is 13 amino acids. The CDR3 bases are TGTGCCAGCCGAGGCGGGGAACCCTACGAGCAGTACTTC. It specifies CASRGGEPYEQYF. Supplemented by reference TRBV2 and TRBJ2-7, the full variable domain reads EPEVTQTPSHQVTQMGQEVILRCVPISNHLYFYWYRQILGQKVEFLVSFYNNEISEKSEIFDDQFSVERPDGSNFTLKIRSTKLEDSAMYFCASRGGEPYEQYFGPGTRLTVT.

The chain is built from TRBV10-3 and TRBJ1-1, with no clear D. The CDR3 covers 15 residues. Looked up from germline, CDR1 is ENHRY and CDR2 is SYGVKD. Trimming pared 3 bases from V and 3 bases from J, leaving 14 bases between. CDR3 amino acids: CAISDQTPGYTEAFF. The CDR3 region has the DNA TGTGCCATCAGTGATCAGACCCCCGGATACACTGAAGCTTTCTTT.

The chain couples TRBV27 to TRBJ2-1, with 11 nucleotides matching TRBD2. CDR3 length: 16 amino acids. Germline CDR1 MNHEY, CDR2 SMNVEV (reference sequence). J was trimmed by 0 bases and V by 2 bases; bases with no gene match: 0. The CDR3 loop reads CASSLTSGSSYNEQFF. DNA of the CDR3: TGTGCCAGCAGTTTAACTAGCGGGAGCTCCTACAATGAGCAGTTCTTC.

This clone was seen only once. The chain joins TRBV6-6 to TRBJ2-2, with D hard to call. Germline CDR1 is MNHNY and CDR2 is SVGAGI (reference sequence). The CDR3 runs 13 residues. V lost 6 bases to trimming and J lost 5 bases, with 10 bases between them. The CDR3 bases are TGTGCCAGCAGCAAGGAAGGGACCGGGGAGCTGTTTTTT. The encoded protein is CASSKEGTGELFF.

To note about this clone: This may come from a read error, since a much larger clone is one base off. The chain recombines TRBV6-4 with TRBJ2-3, with TRBD1 matching over 7 bases. V was pared by 5 bases and J by 3 bases, with 11 bases of the junction left unmatched. Germline V gene sequence: CDR1 MRHNA, CDR2 SNTAGT. The CDR3 is made up of 16 amino acids. CDR3 sequence: CASSPGTEGATDTQYF. Here the CDR3 DNA reads TGTGCCAGCAGTCCTGGGACAGAGGGCGCGACAGATACGCAGTATTTT.

J is TRBJ2-7 and V is TRBV18; 7 bases align to TRBD1. Germline V lookup: CDR1 KGHSH, CDR2 LQKENI. After removal of 0 bases from V and 2 bases from J, the junction contained 4 bases not matched to a gene. This CDR3 is built from 15 residues. The CDR3 sequence: CASSPPVRGTYEQYF. Here the CDR3 DNA reads TGTGCCAGCTCACCACCGGTCAGGGGGACCTACGAGCAGTACTTC.